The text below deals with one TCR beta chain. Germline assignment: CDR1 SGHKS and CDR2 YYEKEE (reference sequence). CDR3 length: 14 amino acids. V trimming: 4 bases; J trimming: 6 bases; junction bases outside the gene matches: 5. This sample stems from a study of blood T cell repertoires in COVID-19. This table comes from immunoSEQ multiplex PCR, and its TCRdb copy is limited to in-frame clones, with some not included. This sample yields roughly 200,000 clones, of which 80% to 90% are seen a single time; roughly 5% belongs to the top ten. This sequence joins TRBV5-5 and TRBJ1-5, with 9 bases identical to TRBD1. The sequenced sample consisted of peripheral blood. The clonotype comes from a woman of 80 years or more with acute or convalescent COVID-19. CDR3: CASSAGTGTQPQHF. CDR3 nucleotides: TGTGCCAGCAGCGCCGGGACAGGGACTCAGCCCCAGCATTTT.